This TCR beta chain was identified in a study of patients and donors after allogeneic stem cell transplantation. MiXCR, run by TCRdb on the RT-PCR reads, gives a single entry per CDR3 protein. Found here are around 150,000 distinct CDR3 sequences, roughly 30% of them singletons; the top ten hold around 3.3%. This clonotype originated in a human donor who was either an allogeneic HSCT recipient or a stem cell or donor lymphocyte infusion donor (not recorded which). It is not recorded whose cells these are; they may come from a transplant donor. The sequencing sample was made of blood, either unsorted or a sorted T cell fraction (not recorded which).

Here the CDR3 reads CASSLAGRDTEAFF. The CDR3 DNA reads as TGTGCCAGCAGCTTGGCGGGGAGGGACACTGAAGCTTTCTTT. The genes are TRBV7-3 and TRBJ1-1; no definite D call. Looked up from germline, CDR1 is SGHTA and CDR2 is FQGTGA. V lost 3 bases and J lost 3, with 11 bases in between. This CDR3 comprises 14 residues.